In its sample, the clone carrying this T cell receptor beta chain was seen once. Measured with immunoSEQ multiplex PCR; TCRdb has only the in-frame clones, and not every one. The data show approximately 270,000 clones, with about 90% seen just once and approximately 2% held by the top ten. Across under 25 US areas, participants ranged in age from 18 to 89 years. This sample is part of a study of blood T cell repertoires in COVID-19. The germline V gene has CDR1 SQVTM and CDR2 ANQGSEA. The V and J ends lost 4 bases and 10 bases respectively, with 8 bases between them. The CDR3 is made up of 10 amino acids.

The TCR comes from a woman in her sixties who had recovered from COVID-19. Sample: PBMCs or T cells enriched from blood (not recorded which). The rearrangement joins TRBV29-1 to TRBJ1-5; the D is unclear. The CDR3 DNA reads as TGCAGCGTTGGTTCGGGACCCCAGCATTTT. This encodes CSVGSGPQHF.